The 21 T cell receptor beta chains below all came from one sample that was sequenced in a study of blood T cell repertoires in COVID-19. Using immunoSEQ multiplex PCR, the repertoire was profiled, and TCRdb retains in-frame clones only, with some absent. The sample lists a few hundred thousand clones; 83% were seen once. Sequenced input: peripheral blood. The receptors here all came from a woman under 40 with COVID-19, enrolled during active disease.

This chain's CDR3 is CASSLDLQAGANVLTF. DNA of the CDR3: TGTGCCAGCAGCTTAGATCTACAGGCTGGGGCCAACGTCCTGACTTTC. The chain is built from TRBV7-2 and TRBJ2-6, with D tentatively TRBD1 (5 bases). Germline assignment: CDR1 SGHTA and CDR2 FQGNSA. This CDR3 has 16 residues. Trimming removed 1 base from V and 2 bases from J, with 9 bases in between.

The CDR3 region is CASSTAGTAKRAQYF. CDR3 nucleotides: TGTGCCAGCAGCACCGCCGGGACAGCAAAAAGGGCCCAGTACTTC. The chain links TRBV5-6 to TRBJ2-5, with 7 nucleotides matching TRBD1. Trimming cost V 4 bases and J 9 bases; bases outside gene matches: 15. The CDR3 totals 15 residues. Germline values: CDR1 SGHDT, CDR2 YYEEEE.

A remark on this clone: As the CDR3 is not closed by the conserved phenylalanine or tryptophan, this likely results from a read error. It is unclear where the CDR3 begins or ends on the DNA, so no DNA is shown, and the CDR3 is as TCRdb lists it. This chain links TRBV28 with TRBJ2-7; TRBD1 is the table's D call and was not checked against the DNA. Including both end residues, the CDR3 is 10 amino acids long. The germline CDR1 and CDR2 sequences are MDHEN and SYDVKM. The CDR3 region is CASSQGQGAL.

The chain recombines TRBV10-3 with TRBJ1-4; tentatively, D is TRBD1 (6 bases). The length of the CDR3 is 12 residues. The V gene lost 6 bases and the J gene lost 6 bases, with 8 bases spanning the gap. In germline, CDR1 is ENHRY, CDR2 SYGVKD. CDR3 loop: CAIRGADEKLFF. The CDR3 coding sequence is TGTGCCATCAGGGGGGCAGATGAAAAACTGTTTTTT.

The chain couples TRBV12-3 or TRBV12-4 to TRBJ1-2; weak D call: TRBD1 (6 bases). There are 12 residues in the CDR3. Trimming removed 7 bases from V and 8 bases from J, with 14 bases in between. The CDR3 reads CASKRGGGGYTF. Here the CDR3 DNA reads TGTGCCAGCAAAAGGGGGGGAGGCGGCTACACCTTC.

This clone was counted many times. This chain uses TRBV24-1 with TRBJ2-2, with 12 bases matching TRBD2. J lost 5 bases, V lost 4 bases, and 19 bases had no gene match. CDR3 length equals 21 residues. Germline V CDR1 and CDR2: KGHDR, SFDVKD. This chain's CDR3 is CATSDPKSSLAGGKGTGELFF. CDR3 nucleotides: TGTGCCACCAGTGACCCCAAGTCGAGTCTAGCGGGAGGGAAGGGAACCGGGGAGCTGTTTTTT.

The chain joins TRBV5-6 to TRBJ1-5; 7 positions match TRBD1. The CDR3 loop spans 16 amino acids. J was trimmed by 3 bases and V by 3 bases; bases with no gene match: 9. Germline values: CDR1 SGHDT, CDR2 YYEEEE. In DNA form, the CDR3 reads TGTGCCAGCAGCTCGGGGTGGGACAGATACAATCAGCCCCAGCATTTT. This translates into CASSSGWDRYNQPQHF.

This chain links TRBV5-1 with TRBJ1-1; 12 bases are shared with TRBD1. CDR1 and CDR2 from the germline V gene are SGHRS and YFSETQ. CDR3 length: 17 amino acids. V shed 2 bases, J shed 3 bases, and the junction held 8 bases outside the gene matches. CDR3 loop: CASSFGTGGRGDTEAFF. Written as DNA, the CDR3 is TGCGCCAGCAGCTTCGGGACAGGGGGCAGAGGGGACACTGAAGCTTTCTTT. Supplemented by reference TRBV5-1 and TRBJ1-1, the full variable domain reads KAGVTQTPRYLIKTRGQQVTLSCSPISGHRSVSWYQQTPGQGLQFLFEYFSETQRNKGNFPGRFSGRQFSNSRSEMNVSTLELGDSALYLCASSFGTGGRGDTEAFFGQGTRLTVV.

The chain carries TRBV6-4 and TRBJ2-3; D unclear. CDR1 MRHNA and CDR2 SNTAGT come from the germline V gene. The CDR3 is made up of 13 amino acids. Trimming shortened V by 5 bases and J by 3 bases, and 9 bases separated the two germline ends. This CDR3 reads CASSRSLTDTQYF. CDR3 nucleotide sequence: TGTGCCAGCAGTCGAAGCCTAACAGATACGCAGTATTTT.

V gene TRBV19 combines with J gene TRBJ2-5; perhaps TRBD1 as D (5 bases). CDR3 length: 14 residues. V was trimmed by 6 bases and J by 0 bases, leaving 11 bases between them. CDR1 and CDR2 (germline): LNHDA, SQIVND (reference sequence). Here the CDR3 DNA reads TGTGCCAGTAGCCGCTTACAGGACCAAGAGACCCAGTACTTC. Its translation: CASSRLQDQETQYF.

This chain joins TRBV6-6 and TRBJ2-5; 10 bases line up with TRBD1. Germline loops: CDR1 MNHNY, CDR2 SVGAGI (reference sequence). The CDR3 has 16 amino acids. The J segment lost 5 bases and the V segment lost 7 bases, leaving 13 bases of the junction unmatched. The CDR3 bases are TGTGCCAGCACCTTCGGACAGGGGGGTCCGGGGGAGACCCAGTACTTC. As protein: CASTFGQGGPGETQYF.

The chain is built from TRBV27 and TRBJ2-7, with 7 bases matching TRBD1. Per the germline V gene, CDR1 is MNHEY and CDR2 is SMNVEV (reference sequence). This CDR3 has 14 amino acids. Trimming at V came to 3 bases and at J to 4 bases, leaving 6 bases not matched to a gene. The CDR3 reads CASSLYRGYYEQYF. CDR3 coding DNA: TGTGCCAGCAGTTTGTACAGGGGCTATTACGAGCAGTACTTC.

This clone was seen just once. The chain couples TRBV28 to TRBJ1-1; D unresolved. This CDR3 is built from 14 residues. CDR1 and CDR2 from the germline V gene are MDHEN and SYDVKM. V lost 2 bases to trimming and J lost 1 base, with 8 bases between them. The CDR3 nucleotides read TGTGCCAGCAGTTTAAGTTTGCGGAACACTGAAGCTTTCTTT. This gives the protein CASSLSLRNTEAFF. The full variable domain, with the rest looked up from reference TRBV28 and TRBJ1-1, is DVKVTQSSRYLVKRTGEKVFLECVQDMDHENMFWYRQDPGLGLRLIYFSYDVKMKEKGDIPEGYSVSREKKERFSLILESASTNQTSMYLCASSLSLRNTEAFFGQGTRLTVV.

The V gene is TRBV6-5, the J gene TRBJ1-2; a possible D gene is TRBD1 (6 bases). This CDR3 is built from 12 residues. Germline V lookup: CDR1 MNHEY, CDR2 SVGAGI. Trimming cost V 4 bases and J 5 bases, with 8 bases left between them. The CDR3 DNA follows: TGTGCCAGCAGTTCACAGGGATATGGCTACACCTTC. Translating it yields CASSSQGYGYTF.

This clone was seen only a few times. The rearrangement joins TRBV5-4 to TRBJ1-6; no reliable D call. The V and J ends lost 4 bases and 7 bases respectively, with 12 bases between them. The germline V gene encodes CDR1 SGHNT and CDR2 YYREEE (reference sequence). This CDR3 has 14 amino acids. The CDR3 is CASSVRVTNSPLHF. The CDR3 region has the DNA TGTGCCAGCAGCGTCCGGGTCACAAATTCACCCCTCCACTTT. Together with reference TRBV5-4 and TRBJ1-6, the CDR3 gives the full variable domain: ETGVTQSPTHLIKTRGQQVTLRCSSQSGHNTVSWYQQALGQGPQFIFQYYREEENGRGNFPPRFSGLQFPNYSSELNVNALELDDSALYLCASSVRVTNSPLHFGNGTRLTVT.

The chain employs TRBV24-1 and TRBJ2-1; 11 bases line up with TRBD2. J was trimmed by 6 bases and V by 0 bases; bases with no gene match: 3. From germline, CDR1 is KGHDR and CDR2 SFDVKD. This CDR3 contains 16 residues. The CDR3 reads CATSDLSSGGFNEQFF. CDR3 sequence (DNA): TGTGCCACCAGTGATTTGTCTAGCGGGGGGTTCAATGAGCAGTTCTTC.

This clone appeared once. The genes are TRBV5-1 and TRBJ2-1; D call uncertain. The germline V and J ends were trimmed by 5 bases and 0 bases, with 15 bases remaining between them. The V gene's germline CDR1 is SGHRS and CDR2 YFSETQ. The CDR3 loop spans 16 amino acids. CDR3 amino acids: CASSKVAASSYNEQFF. Written as DNA, the CDR3 is TGCGCCAGCAGTAAAGTAGCAGCGAGCTCCTACAATGAGCAGTTCTTC.

V and J are TRBV11-2 and TRBJ2-1, with 11 bases identical to TRBD2. V was pared by 0 bases and J by 2 bases, with 0 bases of the junction left unmatched. CDR3 length: 16 amino acids. In germline, CDR1 is SGHAT, CDR2 FQNNGV. The CDR3 spells CASSLELAGAYNEQFF. The CDR3 DNA follows: TGTGCCAGCAGCTTAGAACTAGCGGGAGCCTACAATGAGCAGTTCTTC.

The chain combines TRBV18 with TRBJ1-1; 8 bases are a match to TRBD1. This CDR3 is built from 13 residues. With 6 bases clipped from V and 1 base from J, the junction kept 1 base outside the gene matches. CDR1 is KGHSH, CDR2 LQKENI, per germline. The CDR3 is CASSGQENTEAFF. The CDR3 DNA sequence: TGTGCCAGCTCGGGACAGGAGAACACTGAAGCTTTCTTT.

Only a few counts were recorded for this clone. V and J are TRBV4-3 and TRBJ1-1; D is possibly TRBD1 (6 bases). Trimming took off 0 bases at V and 4 bases at J, with 18 bases between the two ends. The length of the CDR3 is 17 residues. In germline, CDR1 is LGHNA, CDR2 YSLEER. The CDR3, as DNA: TGCGCCAGCAGCCAAGATCTTCGCGGGGGCGGGACCACTGAAGCTTTCTTT. Encoded protein: CASSQDLRGGGTTEAFF.

This clone was counted once. J is TRBJ1-2 and V is TRBV5-1, with 9 bases identical to TRBD1. Trimming took 4 bases from V and 8 from J; bases not matched to a gene: 3. The CDR3 loop spans 12 amino acids. CDR1 and CDR2 (germline): SGHRS, YFSETQ. In nucleotides, the CDR3 is TGCGCCAGCAGCCCGACAGGGGGGGGCTACACCTTC. Encoded protein: CASSPTGGGYTF.